This TCR beta chain was identified during a study of blood T cell repertoires in COVID-19. The CDR3 loop spans 16 amino acids. Trimming left V 3 bases short and J 0 bases short, with 12 bases between. Germline CDR1 reads LNHNV; CDR2 reads YYDKDF (reference sequence). Authors' processing steps: Amplification with reference gene primers provided the estimates of nucleated cell counts. Sequencing was performed with immunoSEQ multiplex PCR; in TCRdb, only in-frame clones are kept and a portion is missing. From that table come the V and J calls and clone size; the DNA was used to work out D and trimming. The sample contains 50,000 to 70,000 clones, roughly 85% of which appear only once.

The receptor was isolated from a man aged 60 to 75 with acute or convalescent COVID-19. V usage is TRBV15 and J usage is TRBJ1-5; maybe TRBD1 (6 bases). The sample taken for sequencing was peripheral blood. The CDR3 region has the DNA TGTGCCACCAGCAGCCCCGGGACATATAGCAATCAGCCCCAGCATTTT. Its translation is CATSSPGTYSNQPQHF.